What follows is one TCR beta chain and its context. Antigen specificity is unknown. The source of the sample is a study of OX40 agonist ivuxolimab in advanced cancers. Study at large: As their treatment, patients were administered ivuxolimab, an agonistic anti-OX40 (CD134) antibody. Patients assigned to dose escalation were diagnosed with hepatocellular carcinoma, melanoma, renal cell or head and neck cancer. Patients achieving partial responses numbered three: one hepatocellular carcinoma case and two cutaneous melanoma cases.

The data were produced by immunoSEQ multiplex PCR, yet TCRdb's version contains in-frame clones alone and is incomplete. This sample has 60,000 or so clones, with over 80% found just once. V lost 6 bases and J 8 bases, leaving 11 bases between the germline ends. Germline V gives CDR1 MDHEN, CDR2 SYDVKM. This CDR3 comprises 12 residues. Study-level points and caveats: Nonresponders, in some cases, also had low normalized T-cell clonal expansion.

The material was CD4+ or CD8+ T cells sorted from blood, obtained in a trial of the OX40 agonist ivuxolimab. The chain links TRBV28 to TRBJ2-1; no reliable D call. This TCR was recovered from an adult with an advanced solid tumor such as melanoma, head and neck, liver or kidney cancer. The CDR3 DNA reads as TGTGCCAGCAGCCCTTATTCGGATGAGCAGTTCTTC. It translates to CASSPYSDEQFF.